The clone carrying this T cell receptor (beta chain) has only a few counts. Its antigen is as yet unknown. MiXCR was run by TCRdb on the 5' RACE reads, yielding one entry per CDR3 protein. The table has approximately 520,000 distinct CDR3 sequences, roughly 5.2% seen once. The data are from a study of CD8 T cells in ankylosing spondylitis. Study conclusions and caveats: Ankylosing spondylitis blood seemed to carry a telltale TCR beta motif made of under ten highly homologous variants.

Germline values: CDR1 SQVTM, CDR2 ANQGSEA. The CDR3 totals 15 residues. J gave up 7 bases and V 6 bases, and 6 bases lay outside the gene matches. The TCR was taken from a male donor with ankylosing spondylitis. Specimen: blood, either unsorted or a sorted T cell fraction (not recorded which). The chain carries TRBV29-1 and TRBJ2-1, with TRBD2 identical over 16 bases. CDR3 DNA: TGCAGCGTCCGCTTGGGACTAGCGGGAGGGAATGAGCAGTTCTTC. It translates to CSVRLGLAGGNEQFF.